This entry lists 18 T cell receptor beta chains sequenced from one sample in a study of blood T cells in healthy people across ages. Next came a second PCR, run for about 6 to 11 cycles, which used a sample-barcoded 5' primer along with a J-beta primer mix. Using its own MiXCR run on the 5' RACE reads, TCRdb lists one record per CDR3 protein. The profile shows some 1,000,000 distinct CDR3 sequences, 20% to 25% of them singletons. These data are also associated with another study on T cells of mothers and their children.

The sample taken for sequencing was blood. The source of these receptors is a girl aged 2-9 years in good health.

The rearrangement uses TRBV12-3 or TRBV12-4 and TRBJ2-7; possibly TRBD1 or TRBD2 for D (5 bases each). The CDR3 length is 18 residues. Trimming stripped 5 bases from V and 5 bases from J, with 28 bases between. In nucleotides, the CDR3 is TGTGCCAGCAGTCCTCACCGACTCAGGGATCTGGGGGAGCACGAGCAGTACTTC. This gives the protein CASSPHRLRDLGEHEQYF.

This clonotype showed up just a few times. V usage is TRBV4-2 and J usage is TRBJ2-4; D not certain. This CDR3 is built from 14 residues. The germline V gene has CDR1 LGHNA and CDR2 YNFKEQ. V was shortened by 4 bases and J by 0 bases, with 7 bases between the two germline ends. CDR3 loop: CASSRDLAKNIQYF. DNA for the CDR3: TGTGCCAGCAGCCGGGATTTAGCCAAAAACATTCAGTACTTC.

The chain employs TRBV10-3 and TRBJ1-6; D remains ambiguous. Trimming took 0 bases from V and 7 from J, leaving 7 bases between them. In germline, CDR1 is ENHRY, CDR2 SYGVKD. The CDR3 spans 14 residues. CDR3 coding DNA: TGTGCCATCAGTGAGTCGGCAGCCAATTCACCCCTCCACTTT. It is translated as CAISESAANSPLHF.

This clonotype has at least ten counts. The CDR3 loop is CATGEWGADEQFF. The CDR3 nucleotides are TGTGCCACCGGAGAATGGGGGGCCGACGAGCAGTTCTTC. The chain couples TRBV24-1 to TRBJ2-1, with D perhaps matching TRBD1 or TRBD2 (6 bases each). The ends were cut back, 9 bases at V and 10 bases at J, with 18 bases in the middle. The CDR3 is 13 residues long. Germline CDR1 reads KGHDR; CDR2 reads SFDVKD.

The rearrangement uses TRBV28 and TRBJ2-1, with unresolved D. The last part of the DNA fits TRBJ2-7 better; the J call may be wrong. The CDR3 spans 14 residues. From germline, CDR1 is MDHEN and CDR2 SYDVKM. DNA of the CDR3: TGTGCCAGCAGTTTCGCATGGTACTACTACGAGCAGTACTTC. This gives the protein CASSFAWYYYEQYF.

The CDR3 loop reads CASSRTSPDEQFF. The CDR3 DNA reads TGTGCCAGCAGCAGGACTAGTCCCGATGAGCAGTTCTTC. The chain carries TRBV5-5 and TRBJ2-1; TRBD2 matches at 7 bases. Germline V lookup: CDR1 SGHKS, CDR2 YYEKEE (reference sequence). The CDR3 has 13 amino acids. The junction had 6 bases not matched to a gene; V was cut back by 4 bases and J by 8 bases.

This clonotype was detected only a few times. The J gene is TRBJ2-3, the V gene TRBV28, with 7 bases aligning to TRBD2. CDR1 and CDR2 from the germline V gene are MDHEN and SYDVKM. The length of the CDR3 is 13 residues. Trimming removed 10 bases from V and 0 bases from J; junction bases left unmatched: 4. The CDR3 loop is CATSGGSTDTQYF. The CDR3 region has the DNA TGTGCCACATCGGGAGGAAGCACAGATACGCAGTATTTT.

This clonotype was seen more than once but under ten times. J is TRBJ1-1 and V is TRBV5-1; D unresolved. CDR1 and CDR2 (germline): SGHRS, YFSETQ. This CDR3 is 13 amino acids long. With 1 base removed from V and 3 bases from J, the gap between germline ends came to 7 bases. The CDR3 sequence is CASSLNPDTEAFF. CDR3 sequence (DNA): TGCGCCAGCAGCTTGAATCCGGACACTGAAGCTTTCTTT.

The V call is TRBV6-5, the J call TRBJ2-2; 10 positions agree with TRBD2. The V and J ends lost 0 bases and 6 bases, in that order; junction bases with no gene match: 4. The CDR3 extends over 16 amino acids. Germline V lookup: CDR1 MNHEY, CDR2 SVGAGI. The CDR3 sequence is CASSYSLAGVPGELFF. CDR3 sequence (DNA): TGTGCCAGCAGTTACTCGCTAGCGGGAGTTCCCGGGGAGCTGTTTTTT.

This chain connects TRBV6-5 to TRBJ1-2, with TRBD1 identical over 8 bases. The germline V gene encodes CDR1 MNHEY and CDR2 SVGAGI. V gave up 2 bases and J gave up 4 bases; unmatched junction bases: 3. The CDR3 extends over 14 amino acids. CDR3 sequence: CASSYGQGFYGYTF. In DNA, the CDR3 is TGTGCCAGCAGTTACGGACAGGGCTTCTATGGCTACACCTTC.

The chain uses TRBV9 and TRBJ1-6; a weak D match, TRBD1 (6 bases). Germline loops: CDR1 SGDLS, CDR2 YYNGEE. V was clipped by 4 bases and J by 10 bases, with 12 bases between them. This CDR3 is 13 amino acids long. The CDR3 loop reads CASSLRGGSPLHF. The CDR3, as DNA: TGTGCCAGCAGCCTTCGAGGGGGATCACCCCTCCACTTT.

This clonotype was picked up a small number of times. The chain uses TRBV3-1 and TRBJ1-2, with D perhaps matching TRBD1 (6 bases). CDR3 length: 13 residues. Trimming removed 7 bases at V and 2 bases at J, with 11 bases between. The germline CDR1 and CDR2 sequences are LGHDT and YNNKEL (reference sequence). The CDR3 coding sequence is TGTGCCAGCACGGGGGGGCTAAACTATGGCTACACCTTC. Encoded protein: CASTGGLNYGYTF.

The V and J genes are TRBV12-3 or TRBV12-4 and TRBJ2-3; no clear D gene. V was clipped by 4 bases and J by 5 bases, with 7 bases between them. The CDR3 has 12 amino acids. Here the CDR3 reads CASSSYRDTQYF. DNA for the CDR3: TGTGCCAGCAGTTCGTATAGAGATACGCAGTATTTT.

This chain connects TRBV6-2 or TRBV6-3 to TRBJ2-7; TRBD1 might be the D (6 bases). In germline, CDR1 is MNHEY, CDR2 SVGEGT. The ends were cut back, 2 bases at V and 4 bases at J, with 15 bases in the middle. There are 15 residues in the CDR3. In DNA, the CDR3 is TGTGCCAGCAGTTACGATCCAGGGGAAAAGTACGAGCAGTACTTC. It specifies CASSYDPGEKYEQYF.

This clonotype was detected a few times. The chain carries TRBV4-1 and TRBJ1-5, with TRBD1 identical over 7 bases. V was pared by 4 bases and J by 4 bases, with 4 bases of the junction left unmatched. Per germline, CDR1 MGHRA and CDR2 YSYEKL. The CDR3 sequence is 14 residues long. The CDR3 region has the DNA TGCGCCAGCAGCCTAACAGGGGAGAATCAGCCCCAGCATTTT. Amino acid sequence: CASSLTGENQPQHF.

The chain recombines TRBV2 with TRBJ2-5; TRBD2 is a possible D gene (6 bases). The J call may not be correct, given that the DNA end is closer to TRBJ2-7. Germline V gene lookup returns CDR1 SNHLY and CDR2 FYNNEI. The CDR3 is 16 residues long. The CDR3 region has the DNA TGTGCCAGCAGTGAAAGGCCTGGGGGGAAATCCTACGAGCAGTACTTC. This translates into CASSERPGGKSYEQYF.

This clonotype was picked up a small number of times. The J gene is TRBJ2-3, the V gene TRBV12-3 or TRBV12-4; D not certain. This CDR3 has 15 amino acids. V shed 3 bases and J shed 1 base, with 11 bases lying between them. The CDR3 spells CASSFSIGGTDTQYF. CDR3 coding DNA: TGTGCCAGCAGTTTCTCTATTGGCGGCACAGATACGCAGTATTTT.

In this sample, this clonotype turned up a few times. The V call is TRBV3-1, the J call TRBJ1-2, with 7 bases identical to TRBD1. The CDR3 length is 12 residues. J lost 6 bases, V lost 3 bases, and 1 base had no gene match. The germline CDR1 and CDR2 sequences are LGHDT and YNNKEL (reference sequence). The CDR3 here is CASSQTGNGYTF. DNA for the CDR3: TGTGCCAGCAGCCAGACAGGGAATGGCTACACCTTC.